Following are 8 T cell receptor beta chains from one sample sequenced in a study of vaccination and CD4 T cells after COVID-19. Treatment in this sample: roughly ten-day PBMC culture with coronavirus spike peptide pools or control peptides (ViraFEST assay). The Oncomine TCR Beta short-read assay sequenced DNA from cultured CD4+ T cells. TCRdb recomputed calls from the PCR reads with MiXCR, one row per CDR3 protein. The table records about 20,000 distinct CDR3 sequences, over 50% of them present only once. Their recognized antigens are unknown. Sequencing input: CD4+ T cells from blood, cultured in vitro. The source is a human donor who had recovered from COVID-19.

This chain uses TRBV7-8 with TRBJ1-1; 11 bases agree with TRBD1. V shed 5 bases, J shed 11 bases, and the junction held 10 bases outside the gene matches. Germline V gene sequence: CDR1 SGHVS, CDR2 FQNEAQ. The CDR3 spans 14 residues. The CDR3 here is CASSPPGQGEGAFF. CDR3 DNA: TGTGCCAGCAGCCCACCGGGACAGGGGGAAGGGGCTTTCTTT. The entire variable domain, with the rest obtained from reference TRBV7-8 and TRBJ1-1, is as follows: GAGVSQSPRYKVAKRGQDVALRCDPISGHVSLFWYQQALGQGPEFLTYFQNEAQLDKSGLPSDRFFAERPEGSVSTLKIQRTQQEDSAVYLCASSPPGQGEGAFFGQGTRLTVV.

This clonotype was detected a few times. The gene calls are TRBV6-2 or TRBV6-3 and TRBJ2-5; D tentatively fits TRBD1 or TRBD2 (5 bases each). CDR3 length: 14 amino acids. Per germline, CDR1 MNHEY and CDR2 SVGEGT. Trimming removed 6 bases from V and 5 bases from J, with 16 bases in between. The CDR3 DNA sequence: TGTGCCAGCAGAACCGGGACGGGCGGGGAGACCCAGTACTTC. Translated, it gives CASRTGTGGETQYF.

This chain uses TRBV7-3 with TRBJ2-5, with D possibly called TRBD1 or TRBD2 (6 bases each). Germline CDR1 reads SGHTA; CDR2 reads FQGTGA. CDR3 size: 15 residues. V lost 2 bases and J 1 base, leaving 11 bases between the germline ends. Here the CDR3 reads CASSLQGGIQETQYF. The CDR3 nucleotides are TGTGCCAGCAGCTTACAAGGGGGGATCCAAGAGACCCAGTACTTC.

This clonotype was recorded once. This rearrangement joins TRBV20-1 to TRBJ1-1; 12 nucleotides align to TRBD1. CDR1 is DFQATT, CDR2 SNEGSKA, per germline (reference sequence). J lost 5 bases, V lost 7 bases, and 8 bases had no gene match. CDR3 size: 14 residues. CDR3 DNA sequence: TGCAGTGTCTCTGGGACAGGGGGCTGGACTGAAGCTTTCTTT. Its protein product is CSVSGTGGWTEAFF.

This chain links TRBV20-1 with TRBJ2-1; 14 bases are a match to TRBD2. Germline V lookup: CDR1 DFQATT, CDR2 SNEGSKA (reference sequence). V was pared by 5 bases and J by 8 bases, with 5 bases of the junction left unmatched. The CDR3 contains 14 residues. As DNA, the CDR3 is TGCAGTGCTGGGACTAGCGGGAGCGGCGATGAGCAGTTCTTC. Its protein is CSAGTSGSGDEQFF.

This clonotype was detected only a few times. The chain has TRBV2 and TRBJ2-6, with 7 bases matching TRBD1. The CDR3 contains 16 residues. Germline CDR1 is SNHLY and CDR2 is FYNNEI. V was pared by 7 bases and J by 0 bases, with 6 bases of the junction left unmatched. The CDR3 sequence: CASILDRISGANVLTF. Written as DNA, the CDR3 is TGTGCCAGCATTCTGGACAGGATCTCTGGGGCCAACGTCCTGACTTTC.

J is TRBJ2-7 and V is TRBV30; D possibly corresponds to TRBD2 (5 bases). The germline V and J ends were trimmed by 2 bases and 3 bases, with 14 bases remaining between them. The germline CDR1 and CDR2 sequences are GTSNPN and SVGIG (reference sequence). The CDR3 runs to 14 residues. Written as DNA, the CDR3 is TGTGCCTGGAGTTCGGTCGGGAAGCGCTACGAGCAGTACTTC. Amino acid sequence: CAWSSVGKRYEQYF.

Only one count was recorded for this clonotype. The V gene is TRBV30, the J gene TRBJ1-2; 7 bases map to TRBD1. This CDR3 region has 13 residues. The V segment lost 2 bases and the J segment 2 bases; nucleotides outside the gene matches: 2. Germline V gene data show CDR1 as GTSNPN and CDR2 as SVGIG (reference sequence). The CDR3, as DNA: TGTGCCTGGAGTCGACAGGGAAACTATGGCTACACCTTC. Protein: CAWSRQGNYGYTF.